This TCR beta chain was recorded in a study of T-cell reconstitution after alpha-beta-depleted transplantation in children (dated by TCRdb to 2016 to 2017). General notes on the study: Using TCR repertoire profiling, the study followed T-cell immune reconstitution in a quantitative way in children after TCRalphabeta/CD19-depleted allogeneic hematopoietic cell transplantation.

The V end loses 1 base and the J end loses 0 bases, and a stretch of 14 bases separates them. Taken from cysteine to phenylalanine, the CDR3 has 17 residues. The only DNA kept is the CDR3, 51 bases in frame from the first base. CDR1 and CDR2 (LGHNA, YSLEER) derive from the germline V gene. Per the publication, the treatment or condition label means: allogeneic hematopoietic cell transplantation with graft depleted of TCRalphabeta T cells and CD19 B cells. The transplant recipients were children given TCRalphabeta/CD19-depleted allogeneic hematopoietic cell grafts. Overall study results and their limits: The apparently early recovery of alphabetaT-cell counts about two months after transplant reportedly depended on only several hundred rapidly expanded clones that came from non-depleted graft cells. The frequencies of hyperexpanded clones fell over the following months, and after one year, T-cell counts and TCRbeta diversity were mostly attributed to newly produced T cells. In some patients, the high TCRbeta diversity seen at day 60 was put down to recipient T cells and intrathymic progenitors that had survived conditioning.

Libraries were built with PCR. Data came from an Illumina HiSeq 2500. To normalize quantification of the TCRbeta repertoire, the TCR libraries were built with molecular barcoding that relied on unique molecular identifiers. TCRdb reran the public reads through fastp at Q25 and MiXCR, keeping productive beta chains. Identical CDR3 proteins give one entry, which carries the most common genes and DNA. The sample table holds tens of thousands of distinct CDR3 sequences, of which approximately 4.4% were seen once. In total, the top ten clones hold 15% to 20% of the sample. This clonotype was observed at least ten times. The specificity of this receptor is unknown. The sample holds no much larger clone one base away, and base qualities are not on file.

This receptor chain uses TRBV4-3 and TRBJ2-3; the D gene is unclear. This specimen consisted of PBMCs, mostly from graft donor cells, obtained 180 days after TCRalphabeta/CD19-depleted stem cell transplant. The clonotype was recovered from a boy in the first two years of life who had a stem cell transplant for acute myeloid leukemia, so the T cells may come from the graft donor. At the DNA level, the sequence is TGCGCCAGCAGCCAAGTACCCTGGCTCTCAAGCACAGATACGCAGTATTTT. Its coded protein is CASSQVPWLSSTDTQYF.